This T cell receptor beta chain comes out of a study of breast tumors, draining lymph nodes, adjacent tissues. Findings and caveats of the study: Luminal-like breast cancer showed significantly greater tumor-nontumor repertoire similarity than basal-like breast cancer did. Tumors had less TCR diversity than lymph nodes, more than nontumor tissue. Findings are consistent with lymph node origin and intratumoral expansion of most tumor T cells. Tumor T cell lymph node origin was a supported hypothesis, not proven.

Samples came from axillary lymph nodes draining the breast cancer. With regard to this clonotype: What it recognizes is unknown. At one boundary the junction diverges from the germline segment, which might be a read error.

TCRdb reprocessed the multiplex PCR reads with MiXCR, giving one entry per CDR3 protein. The sample carries some 130,000 distinct CDR3 sequences, about a fifth recorded once. CDR3 length: 14 residues. The V gene's germline CDR1 is KGHSH and CDR2 LQKENI. The V gene is TRBV18, the J gene TRBJ2-1; D is perhaps TRBD2 (5 bases). Sequenced sample: axillary lymph node tissue. This clonotype was obtained from a female donor with breast cancer. Some clones in this sample may be carry-over from other donors' samples. CDR3 in amino acids: CASSPRTDYSEQFF. The CDR3 DNA reads as TGTGCCAGCTCACCAAGGACCGACTACAGTGAGCAGTTCTTC.